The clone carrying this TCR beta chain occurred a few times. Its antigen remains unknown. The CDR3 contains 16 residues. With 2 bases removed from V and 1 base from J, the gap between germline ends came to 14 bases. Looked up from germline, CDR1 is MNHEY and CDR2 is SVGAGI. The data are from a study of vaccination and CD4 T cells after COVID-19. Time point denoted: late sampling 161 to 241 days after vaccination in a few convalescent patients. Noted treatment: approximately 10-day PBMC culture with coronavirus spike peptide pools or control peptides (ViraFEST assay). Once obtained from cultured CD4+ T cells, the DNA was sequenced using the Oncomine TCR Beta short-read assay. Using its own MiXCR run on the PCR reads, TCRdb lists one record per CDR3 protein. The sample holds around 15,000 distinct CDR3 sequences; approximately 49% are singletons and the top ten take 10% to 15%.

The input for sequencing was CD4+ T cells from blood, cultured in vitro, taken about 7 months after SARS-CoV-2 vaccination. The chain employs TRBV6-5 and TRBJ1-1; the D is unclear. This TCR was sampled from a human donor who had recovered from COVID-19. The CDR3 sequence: CASSYSPHSENTEAFF. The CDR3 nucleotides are TGTGCCAGCAGTTACAGCCCTCACAGTGAGAACACTGAAGCTTTCTTT.